The rows below give T cell receptor beta chains drawn from one sample of a study of blood T cell repertoires in COVID-19. Method: immunoSEQ multiplex PCR; TCRdb's copy keeps in-frame clones and lacks some. In the table there are approximately 39,000 clones, about 87% of which are singletons. The sequenced sample consisted of peripheral blood. The receptor set was obtained from a man between 45 and 60 years old with active or convalescent COVID-19. CDR3s include the opening cysteine and the closing phenylalanine or tryptophan. Not all rows give a size; the values are once, few, many and, for expanded clones, a class.

CDR3aa	j_gene	abundance	v_gene
CAIRTSGGPDNEQFF	TRBJ2-1	once	TRBV10-3
CASSNGGGELFF	TRBJ2-2	NA	TRBV3-1/TRBV3-2
CASNRRGPEAFF	TRBJ1-1	few	TRBV23-1
CASSPPRREGLGELFF	TRBJ2-2	NA	TRBV6-2/TRBV6-3
CASSINWNTEAFF	TRBJ1-1	few	TRBV19
CSASVRERGKLFF	TRBJ1-4	NA	TRBV20-1
CASSSMGRDNEQFF	TRBJ2-1	many	TRBV25-1
CASSISPAGTNSPLHF	TRBJ1-6	NA	TRBV19
CAISDDRGLPYNEQFF	TRBJ2-1	once	TRBV10-3
CASSPGLNGYTF	TRBJ1-2	NA	TRBV6-5
CASSHSSFAGLYTDTQYF	TRBJ2-3	NA	TRBV14
CASTPWAAGYYEQYF	TRBJ2-7	NA	TRBV21-1
CASSLYAGGGSDTQYF	TRBJ2-3	NA	TRBV28
CASRTGLAGPSVF	TRBJ2-1	few	TRBV6-5
CAWRGSYEQYF	TRBJ2-7	NA	TRBV30
CASSLRERNEQFF	TRBJ2-1	NA	TRBV11-2
CASSPRDSSGGTEAFF	TRBJ1-1	NA	TRBV5-5
CASSLGGTGGNTIYF	TRBJ1-3	NA	TRBV5-1
CASSPLGGVGQPQHF	TRBJ1-5	NA	TRBV3-1/TRBV3-2
CASSLGRDGQPQHF	TRBJ1-5	NA	TRBV7-9
CASSQVYFSYNEQFF	TRBJ2-1	NA	TRBV4-1
CSVRTDYGYTF	TRBJ1-2	NA	TRBV29-1
CASSLFQRPQETQYF	TRBJ2-5	medium-sized	TRBV7-8
CAWSVKGLAGASEQFF	TRBJ2-1	NA	TRBV30
CASSFGTGGDEQFF	TRBJ2-1	NA	TRBV7-9
CASSSGWNSPLHF	TRBJ1-6	NA	TRBV12-3/TRBV12-4
CASSSQGGSYNEQFF	TRBJ2-1	NA	TRBV19
CASSPGTYEQYF	TRBJ2-7	NA	TRBV12-3/TRBV12-4
CASSQDPDRTPQPQHF	TRBJ1-5	NA	TRBV4-1
CASSRAGFDEQFF	TRBJ2-1	medium-sized	TRBV3-1/TRBV3-2
CASLNRAISAFF	TRBJ1-1	many	TRBV2
CATRAGGKETQYF	TRBJ2-5	once	TRBV7-2
CASSPGAPGSNQPQHF	TRBJ1-5	NA	TRBV18
CANSQGLMNTEAFF	TRBJ1-1	NA	TRBV2
CASSVGDDQPQHF	TRBJ1-5	NA	TRBV9
CASSEGLNSYNEQFF	TRBJ2-1	medium-sized	TRBV2
CASSLGQPFSGNTIYF	TRBJ1-3	NA	TRBV28
CASSEDRGVEGYTF	TRBJ1-2	few	TRBV6-1
CASSRPGQGIISYGYTF	TRBJ1-2	NA	TRBV7-9
CASSSTGIYEQYF	TRBJ2-7	once	TRBV5-1
CASNRGRDGNSYNEQFF	TRBJ2-1	NA	TRBV2
CAISRQGRETQYF	TRBJ2-5	NA	TRBV10-3
CASSQDTGGFHNEQFF	TRBJ2-1	NA	TRBV4-2
CAINGGAGTEAFF	TRBJ1-1	NA	TRBV10-3
CASSLGRQGNEKLFF	TRBJ1-4	NA	TRBV5-1
CASSLRGAGGEDEQFF	TRBJ2-1	NA	TRBV21-1
CASTLGQGAVQPQHF	TRBJ1-5	NA	TRBV2
CASSLARGTGELFF	TRBJ2-2	NA	TRBV5-1
CASRTTENEKLFF	TRBJ1-4	NA	TRBV28
CATSRRTGSAKNIQYF	TRBJ2-4	NA	TRBV15
CATSRGRDSQYF	TRBJ2-5	once	TRBV15
CAINRPGQGANEQFF	TRBJ2-1	NA	TRBV10-3
CASSYRGLANTQYF	TRBJ2-3	NA	TRBV6-5
CASSVVPSRAYEQYF	TRBJ2-7	NA	TRBV9
CASSLRPGQTSTDTQYF	TRBJ2-3	NA	TRBV11-2